The source of this T cell receptor beta chain is a study of CD8+CD57+ T cells in acquired aplastic anemia. Study details: DNA from sorted CD4+ and CD8+ cells averaged around 3.5 ug.

Study findings and constraints: Twenty-nine CD8+ CDR3 sequences were shared between patients and controls. Significance was not reached for CD8+ Simpson's diversity between patients and controls.

Sequencing was done on patients that had shown CD8+CD57+ cell expansion by flow cytometry. Sampling of blood occurred while the patients had still received no therapy. In the case of this clonotype: The antigen remains unidentified.

It was genomic DNA that served as the template for profiling TCR beta VDJ and CDR3. TCRdb reprocessed the reads via MiXCR and lists one record per CDR3 protein. The sample comprises 300,000 or so distinct CDR3 sequences, 56% of which are singletons, and 1% to 1.5% rests with the top ten. V lost 1 base and J 2 bases, leaving 11 bases between the germline ends. Looked up from germline, CDR1 is SGHDN and CDR2 is FVKESK. This CDR3 has 15 amino acids. The rearrangement joins TRBV14 to TRBJ1-1; D ambiguous. This receptor was identified in a human donor with aplastic anemia. The specimen was sorted CD4+, CD8+, or CD8+CD57+ T cells (not recorded which) from PBMCs. The CDR3 sequence is CASSQARAPNTEAFF. Written as DNA, the CDR3 is TGTGCCAGCAGCCAAGCGAGGGCCCCTAACACTGAAGCTTTCTTT.